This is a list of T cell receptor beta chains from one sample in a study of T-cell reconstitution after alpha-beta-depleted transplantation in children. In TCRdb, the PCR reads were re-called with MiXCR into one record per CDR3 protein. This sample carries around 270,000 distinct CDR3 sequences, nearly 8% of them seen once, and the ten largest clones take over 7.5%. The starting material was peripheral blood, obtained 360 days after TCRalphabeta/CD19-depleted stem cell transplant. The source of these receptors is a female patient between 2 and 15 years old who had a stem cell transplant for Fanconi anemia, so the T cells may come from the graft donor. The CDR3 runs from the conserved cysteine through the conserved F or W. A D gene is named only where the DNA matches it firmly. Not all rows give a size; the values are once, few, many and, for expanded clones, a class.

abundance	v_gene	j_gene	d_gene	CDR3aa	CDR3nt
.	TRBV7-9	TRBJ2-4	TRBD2	CASSPTSGLAKNIQYF	TGTGCCAGCAGCCCTACTAGCGGACTAGCCAAAAACATTCAGTACTTC
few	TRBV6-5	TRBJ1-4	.	CASSYSLGSGGEKLFF	TGTGCCAGCAGTTACTCATTAGGGTCAGGCGGAGAAAAACTGTTTTTT
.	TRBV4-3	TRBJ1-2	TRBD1	CASSHRGGGGGYTF	TGCGCCAGCAGCCACCGAGGGGGCGGAGGGGGCTACACCTTC
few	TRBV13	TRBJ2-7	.	CASSQRRGEQYF	TGTGCCAGCAGCCAGCGGAGGGGCGAGCAGTACTTC
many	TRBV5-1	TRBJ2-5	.	CASSLFSGQETQYF	TGCGCCAGCAGCTTGTTTAGCGGCCAAGAGACCCAGTACTTC
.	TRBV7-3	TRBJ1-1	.	CASSLTEVNTEAFF	TGTGCCAGCAGCTTAACTGAGGTGAACACTGAAGCTTTCTTT
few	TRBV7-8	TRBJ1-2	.	CASSLGAEGYTF	TGTGCCAGCAGCTTGGGGGCAGAGGGCTACACCTTC
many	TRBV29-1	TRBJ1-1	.	CSVERAFF	TGCAGCGTTGAGCGGGCTTTCTTT
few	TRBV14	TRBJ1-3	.	CASSPDVYSGNTIYF	TGTGCCAGCAGCCCAGACGTCTACTCTGGAAACACCATATATTTT
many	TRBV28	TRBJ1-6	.	CASSLPGSSSNSPLHF	TGTGCCAGCAGTTTACCTGGATCGTCCTCGAATTCACCCCTCCACTTT
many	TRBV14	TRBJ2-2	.	CASSPRLANTGELFF	TGTGCCAGCAGCCCCAGACTAGCGAACACCGGGGAGCTGTTTTTT
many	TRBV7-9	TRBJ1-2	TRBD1	CASSLGIPATGAKLGGYTF	TGTGCCAGCAGCTTAGGGATACCGGCGACAGGGGCTAAACTCGGTGGCTACACCTTC
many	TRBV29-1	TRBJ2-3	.	CSVTRGDGTDTQYF	TGCAGCGTTACCCGAGGGGACGGCACAGATACGCAGTATTTT
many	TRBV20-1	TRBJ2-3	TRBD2	CSATGLAATDTQYF	TGCAGTGCTACGGGACTAGCGGCCACAGATACGCAGTATTTT
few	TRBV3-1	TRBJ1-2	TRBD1	CASSPRGQSRGYGYTF	TGTGCCAGCAGCCCTCGGGGACAGAGTAGGGGTTATGGCTACACCTTC
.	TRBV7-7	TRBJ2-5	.	CASSSGYRETQYF	TGTGCCAGCAGCTCAGGGTATCGAGAGACCCAGTACTTC
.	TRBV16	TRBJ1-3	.	CASSPWTPGGNTIYF	TGTGCCAGCAGCCCTTGGACCCCTGGGGGAAACACCATATATTTT
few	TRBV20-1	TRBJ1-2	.	CSASTGGTFYGYTF	TGCAGTGCTAGCACAGGAGGTACTTTCTATGGCTACACCTTC
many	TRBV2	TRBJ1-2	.	CASSGLWTESMGYTF	TGTGCCAGCAGTGGACTCTGGACCGAGTCCATGGGCTACACCTTC
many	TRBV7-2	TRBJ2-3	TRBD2	CASSQEGLAGGADTQYF	TGTGCCAGCAGCCAAGAAGGACTAGCGGGGGGGGCAGATACGCAGTATTTT
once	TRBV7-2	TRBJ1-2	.	CSSSLVTISYGYTF	TGTTCCAGCAGCTTAGTAACGATAAGTTATGGCTACACCTTC
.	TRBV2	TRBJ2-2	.	CASSEAVGGNTGELFF	TGTGCCAGCAGTGAAGCCGTAGGCGGTAACACCGGGGAGCTGTTTTTT
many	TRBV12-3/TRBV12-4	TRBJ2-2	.	CASSLAMNTGELFF	TGTGCCAGCAGTTTGGCTATGAACACCGGGGAGCTGTTTTTT
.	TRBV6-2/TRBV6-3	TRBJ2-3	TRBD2	CASSGGMTDTQYF	TGTGCCAGTAGCGGGGGGATGACAGATACGCAGTATTTT
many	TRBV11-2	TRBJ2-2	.	CASSLEARGMSIGELFF	TGTGCCAGCAGCTTAGAGGCCAGGGGTATGAGCATCGGGGAGCTGTTTTTT
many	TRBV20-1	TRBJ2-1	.	CSARSGASYNEQFF	TGCAGTGCTAGGTCAGGGGCCTCATACAATGAGCAGTTCTTC
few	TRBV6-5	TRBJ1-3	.	CASSSRFSGNTIYF	TGTGCCAGCAGTTCGCGATTCTCTGGAAACACCATATATTTT
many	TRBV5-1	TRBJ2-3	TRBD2	CASSSGLAGATDTQYF	TGCGCCAGCAGCTCTGGACTAGCGGGGGCTACAGATACGCAGTATTTT
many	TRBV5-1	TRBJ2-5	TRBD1	CASSWDRGPDQETQYF	TGCGCCAGCAGCTGGGACAGGGGGCCCGATCAAGAGACCCAGTACTTC
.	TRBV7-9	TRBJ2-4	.	CASSPPSGGSGNIQYF	TGTGCCAGCAGCCCTCCGAGCGGAGGGTCAGGAAACATTCAGTACTTC
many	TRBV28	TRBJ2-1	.	CASSPPRKQFF	TGTGCCAGCAGTCCCCCGAGGAAGCAGTTCTTC
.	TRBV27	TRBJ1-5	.	CASSMDGRLHF	TGTGCCAGCAGTATGGACGGCCGACTCCATTTT
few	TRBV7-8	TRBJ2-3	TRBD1	CASSSPGQSYVTQYF	TGTGCCAGCAGCTCGCCGGGACAGTCGTACGTTACGCAGTATTTT
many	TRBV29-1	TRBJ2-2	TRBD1	CSVEISGTGGTGELFF	TGCAGCGTTGAGATATCCGGGACAGGGGGCACCGGGGAGCTGTTTTTT
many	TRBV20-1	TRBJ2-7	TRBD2	CSAKWTSRSYEQYF	TGCAGTGCTAAATGGACTAGCAGATCCTACGAGCAGTACTTC
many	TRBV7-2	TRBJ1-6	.	CASSPGDSPLHF	TGTGCCAGCAGCCCGGGAGATTCACCCCTCCACTTT
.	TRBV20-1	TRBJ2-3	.	CSARGRGGTDTQYF	TGCAGTGCTAGGGGCCGGGGAGGAACAGATACGCAGTATTTT
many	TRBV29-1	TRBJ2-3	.	CSVAGTRGDFPTDTQYF	TGCAGCGTTGCCGGGACAAGGGGGGATTTTCCCACAGATACGCAGTATTTT
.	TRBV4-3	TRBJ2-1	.	CASSQDLLRFSYNEQFF	TGCGCCAGCAGCCAAGATCTCCTGAGATTCTCCTACAATGAGCAGTTCTTC
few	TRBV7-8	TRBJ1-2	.	CASSLDAGMYGYTF	TGTGCCAGCAGCTTAGATGCGGGGATGTATGGCTACACCTTC
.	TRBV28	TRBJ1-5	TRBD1	CASSLTGVRINQPQHF	TGTGCCAGCAGCCTTACAGGGGTGAGGATCAATCAGCCCCAGCATTTT
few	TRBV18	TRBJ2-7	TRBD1	CASSPGTGGNSRYYEQYF	TGTGCCAGCTCGCCCGGGACAGGGGGCAATAGTAGGTACTACGAGCAGTACTTC
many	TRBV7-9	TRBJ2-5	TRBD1	CASSPPGQGETQYF	TGTGCCAGCAGCCCCCCGGGACAGGGAGAGACCCAGTACTTC
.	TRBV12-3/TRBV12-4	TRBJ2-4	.	CASSEILGAERNKNIQYF	TGTGCCAGCAGCGAAATCTTAGGGGCAGAACGAAACAAAAACATTCAGTACTTC
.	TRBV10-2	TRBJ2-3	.	CASSEAPEWETTDTQYF	TGCGCCAGCAGTGAGGCCCCCGAGTGGGAAACAACAGATACGCAGTATTTT
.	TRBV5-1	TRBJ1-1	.	CASSLEGGEYTEAFF	TGCGCCAGCAGCTTGGAGGGTGGGGAGTACACTGAAGCTTTCTTT
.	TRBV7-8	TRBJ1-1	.	CASSLATGRRNTEAFF	TGTGCCAGCAGCTTAGCGACAGGACGGAGGAACACTGAAGCTTTCTTT
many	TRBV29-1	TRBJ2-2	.	CSVVGKSGGELFF	TGCAGCGTCGTTGGCAAGAGCGGCGGGGAGCTGTTTTTT
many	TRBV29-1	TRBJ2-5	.	CSVESRQLEETQYF	TGCAGCGTCGAAAGCCGACAGTTAGAAGAGACCCAGTACTTC
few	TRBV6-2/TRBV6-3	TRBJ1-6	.	CASSVTGTPNSPLHF	TGTGCCAGCAGCGTCACCGGGACACCGAATTCACCCCTCCACTTT
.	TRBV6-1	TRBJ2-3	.	CASSVQTGLPADTQYF	TGTGCCAGCAGTGTCCAGACGGGACTCCCAGCAGATACGCAGTATTTT
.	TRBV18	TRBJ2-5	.	CASSPARGVQETQYF	TGTGCCAGCTCACCAGCCAGGGGGGTGCAAGAGACCCAGTACTTC
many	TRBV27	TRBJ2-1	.	CASRSNSYNEQFF	TGTGCCAGCAGGAGTAACTCTTACAATGAGCAGTTCTTC
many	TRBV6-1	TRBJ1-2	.	CASRVGFGYTF	TGTGCCAGCAGAGTGGGGTTCGGCTACACCTTC